This TCR beta chain was recovered during a study of human T cells and chemical hapten exposure. Overall study: In the approximately 25-week study, patients were dosed weekly with diphenylcyclopropenone on the scalp throughout. Small volume differences among pooled libraries mainly caused per-sample TCR yield variation. Study-wide results and caveats: Alopecia in the donors means their immune response may deviate from healthy people's.

Time point given: pre-sensitization, week 0. Treatment reported: therapeutic diphenylcyclopropenone sensitization with weekly scalp DPC. Donors, patients with alopecia ranging from 18 to 70 years old and judged suitable for DPC, provided samples. This clonotype was found many times. The target antigen is unknown. The germline V gene has CDR1 SGHRS and CDR2 YFSETQ. With V trimmed by 3 bases and J by 1 base, 5 bases remained unmatched. The CDR3 extends over 16 amino acids. Via MiXCR, TCRdb re-called the RACE reads, giving one row per CDR3 protein. The data contain 300,000 to 400,000 distinct CDR3 sequences, approximately 5.1% of them singletons.

The chain couples TRBV5-1 to TRBJ2-3; TRBD2 aligns across 10 bases. This TCR was sampled from a woman aged 45-65 years with alopecia areata. Some clones in this sample may be carry-over from other donors' samples. The sample consisted of whole blood, taken in connection with sensitization to the hapten diphenylcyclopropenone (DPC). CDR3 loop: CASSSSSGGRTDTQYF. In DNA, the CDR3 is TGCGCCAGCAGCTCATCTAGCGGGGGACGCACAGATACGCAGTATTTT.